This is a list of T cell receptor beta chains from one sample in a study of Graves' ophthalmopathy and Graves' hyperthyroidism. TCRdb processed the multiplex PCR reads anew with MiXCR; each CDR3 protein has one entry. The sample comprises around 1,000,000 distinct CDR3 sequences, less than 45% of which are singletons, and approximately 12% rests with the top ten. Sequencing was done on a sample of peripheral blood or thyroid tissue (not recorded which). Receptor source: an adult man with Graves' hyperthyroidism. Each CDR3 is given with its conserved first and last residue. Fields, in order: V gene, J gene, D gene, CDR3 protein. D genes are given only for firm matches.

>TRBV20-1|TRBJ1-2|.
CSARDLWDSLGYGYTF
>TRBV7-6|TRBJ1-4|.
CASSLDIWQDATNKKLFF
>TRBV6-5|TRBJ2-7|TRBD1
CASSPGQGASYEQYF
>TRBV7-8|TRBJ1-1|.
CASSLVASGRANTEAFF
>TRBV2|TRBJ2-1|TRBD2
CASSVKRGSNEQFF
>TRBV5-4|TRBJ1-2|.
CASSLGRLANYGYTF
>TRBV4-1|TRBJ2-5|TRBD1
CASSQVRWDSQETQYF
>TRBV11-2|TRBJ2-5|.
CASSLAPGAYQETQYF
>TRBV29-1|TRBJ2-7|.
CSVEDREDYEQYF
>TRBV25-1|TRBJ2-7|.
CASRAGTFYSYEQYF
>TRBV19|TRBJ1-5|TRBD1
CASSRRQGSNQPQHF
>TRBV12-3/TRBV12-4|TRBJ1-2|TRBD1
CASSFGTGVEGYTF
>TRBV14|TRBJ2-5|TRBD1
CASSQLDRVVTQYF
>TRBV12-3/TRBV12-4|TRBJ1-2|.
CASSLVGGSNYGYTF
>TRBV29-1|TRBJ2-2|.
CSVVGGSSPGSCFF
>TRBV7-9|TRBJ2-2|TRBD2
CASSRQLLATGELFF
>TRBV10-3|TRBJ2-7|.
CAISDGPSYEQYF
>TRBV6-5|TRBJ1-6|.
CASSRDRIDNSPLHF
>TRBV29-1|TRBJ2-5|TRBD2
CSVGGGPLETQYF
>TRBV29-1|TRBJ2-7|.
CSVEQTGPVSYEQYF
>TRBV15|TRBJ2-5|TRBD2
CATSSGLAGEETQYF
>TRBV20-1|TRBJ2-7|.
CSAYPARTDVYEQYF
>TRBV28|TRBJ1-1|.
CASEGMGNTEAFF
>TRBV12-3/TRBV12-4|TRBJ2-2|.
CASRLITGELFF
>TRBV19|TRBJ1-6|TRBD1
CASSLRDRGRFLSYNSPLHF
>TRBV7-9|TRBJ2-7|.
CASSSEGGSSYEQYF
>TRBV5-1|TRBJ1-1|.
CASSTRAGGTEAFF
>TRBV20-1|TRBJ2-7|.
CSARQGNRVPYEQYF
>TRBV29-1|TRBJ2-7|.
CSVEGLHYEQYF
>TRBV6-5|TRBJ2-7|.
CASSPGSMAYEQYF
>TRBV20-1|TRBJ1-5|.
CSARDSRGTLWETQHF
>TRBV29-1|TRBJ1-2|.
CSVEKRANYGYTF
>TRBV9|TRBJ2-5|.
CASSVDGSGHHRETQYF
>TRBV7-9|TRBJ2-5|TRBD2
CASGGENAGARTEETQYF
>TRBV19|TRBJ2-7|TRBD2
CASSVAREGEQYF
>TRBV6-5|TRBJ1-5|.
CASSLGQFQPQHF
>TRBV10-3|TRBJ2-2|TRBD2
CATSGGRGLAGDTGELFF
>TRBV19|TRBJ1-4|TRBD1
CASSLRQGGEKLFF
>TRBV29-1|TRBJ2-7|.
CSVGPGSYEQYF
>TRBV7-2|TRBJ2-5|.
CASSWGPQETQYF
>TRBV20-1|TRBJ1-5|.
CSARAGVAEGNQPQHF